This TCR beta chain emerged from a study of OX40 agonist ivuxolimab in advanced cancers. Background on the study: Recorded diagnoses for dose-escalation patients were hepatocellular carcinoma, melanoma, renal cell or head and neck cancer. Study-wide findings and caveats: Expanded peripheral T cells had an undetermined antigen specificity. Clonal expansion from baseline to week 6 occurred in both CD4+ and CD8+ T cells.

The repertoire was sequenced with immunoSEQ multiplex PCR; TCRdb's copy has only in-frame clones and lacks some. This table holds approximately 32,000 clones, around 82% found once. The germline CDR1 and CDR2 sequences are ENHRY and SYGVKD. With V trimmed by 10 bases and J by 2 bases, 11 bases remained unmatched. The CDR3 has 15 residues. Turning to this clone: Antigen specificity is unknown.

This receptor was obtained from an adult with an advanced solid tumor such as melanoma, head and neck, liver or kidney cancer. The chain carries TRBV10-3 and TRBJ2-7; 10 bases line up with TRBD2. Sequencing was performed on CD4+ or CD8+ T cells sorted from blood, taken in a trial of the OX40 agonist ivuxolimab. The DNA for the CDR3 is TGTGCCAGCAAGATAGATGGACTAGCGGCCTACGAGCAGTACTTC. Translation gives CASKIDGLAAYEQYF.